The 17 T cell receptor beta chains given below trace back to one sample, sequenced in a study of T cell changes during pregnancy in multiple sclerosis (dated by TCRdb to the late 2010s). The library relied on the immunoSEQ multiplex PCR assay. TCRdb limited this immuneACCESS table to in-frame rearrangements with V and J called. A share of clones is missing; checked studies link under half to unresolved V genes, and the rest is unexplained. The sample records fewer than 70,000 clones, roughly 87% of which are singletons. The biggest ten clones account for around 2.3% of the sample. The sample in question was peripheral blood, obtained in the first trimester of pregnancy. The receptors here all came from a female donor with multiple sclerosis, enrolled in a pregnancy study.

The chain uses TRBV7-9 and TRBJ2-7, with D possibly matching TRBD2 (6 bases). CDR1 SEHNR and CDR2 FQNEAQ come from the germline V gene (reference sequence). There are 17 residues in the CDR3. The germline V and J ends were trimmed by 2 bases and 5 bases, with 22 bases remaining between them. Here the CDR3 DNA reads TGTGCCAGCAGCTTAACCCGATCGTGGAGGGACGCGAACGAGCAGTACTTC. It encodes CASSLTRSWRDANEQYF. Full variable domain (remainder filled in from reference TRBV7-9 and TRBJ2-7): DTGVSQNPRHKITKRGQNVTFRCDPISEHNRLYWYRQTLGQGPEFLTYFQNEAQLEKSRLLSDRFSAERPKGSFSTLEIQRTEQGDSAMYLCASSLTRSWRDANEQYFGPGTRLTVT.

The chain links TRBV11-2 to TRBJ2-7; 16 bases are shared with TRBD2. The CDR3 length is 19 residues. CDR1 is SGHAT and CDR2 is FQNNGV in the germline V gene. The junction had 9 bases not matched to a gene; V was cut back by 2 bases and J by 2 bases. The CDR3 coding sequence is TGTGCCAGCAGCTTATGGGCGGGACTAGCGGGGGGGACCACCTACGAGCAGTACTTC. Its translation is CASSLWAGLAGGTTYEQYF.

The chain employs TRBV7-3 and TRBJ2-5; TRBD2 matches 10 bases. J lost 4 bases, V lost 5 bases, and 7 bases had no gene match. The CDR3 sequence is 15 residues long. CDR1 is SGHTA and CDR2 is FQGTGA in the germline V gene. The CDR3 protein is CASSVSGGVIETQYF. CDR3 bases: TGTGCCAGCAGCGTCAGCGGGGGGGTCATAGAGACCCAGTACTTC.

CDR3 sequence (DNA): TGTGCCAGCAGCGGAAGGGGGTTATACAATGAGCAGTTCTTC. It yields the protein CASSGRGLYNEQFF. This chain joins TRBV5-4 and TRBJ2-1, with D possibly matching TRBD1 (6 bases). Per the germline V gene, CDR1 is SGHNT and CDR2 is YYREEE (reference sequence). The CDR3 has 14 amino acids. V was shortened by 4 bases and J by 4 bases, with 12 bases between the two germline ends.

This rearrangement joins TRBV7-2 to TRBJ2-3; 9 bases map to TRBD1. V lost 5 bases and J lost 9; bases outside the gene matches: 6. The CDR3 runs 13 residues. CDR1 is SGHTA, CDR2 FQGNSA, per germline. The CDR3 DNA reads TGTGCCAGCAGCACGGGACAGGGCTACACGCAGTATTTT. This translates into CASSTGQGYTQYF.

The chain joins TRBV7-8 to TRBJ2-7; TRBD2 might be the D (5 bases). V was pared by 5 bases and J by 4 bases, with 15 bases between. Germline V gene lookup returns CDR1 SGHVS and CDR2 FQNEAQ. This CDR3 comprises 14 residues. The CDR3 sequence: CASSPYEGRYEQYF. The CDR3 DNA follows: TGTGCCAGCAGCCCCTATGAGGGCCGTTACGAGCAGTACTTC.

This rearrangement joins TRBV7-2 to TRBJ1-2; 7 nucleotides align to TRBD1. CDR1 is SGHTA, CDR2 FQGNSA, per germline. With V trimmed by 5 bases and J by 4 bases, 7 bases remained unmatched. CDR3 length equals 14 residues. The CDR3 is CASSNYRGGYGYTF. Here the CDR3 DNA reads TGTGCCAGCAGCAACTACAGGGGAGGCTATGGCTACACCTTC.

The rearrangement joins TRBV11-3 to TRBJ2-1; 8 bases are shared with TRBD2. The ends lost 1 base at V and 7 bases at J; junction bases unmatched: 6. There are 15 residues in the CDR3. Germline V gives CDR1 SGHNT, CDR2 YENEEA. DNA for the CDR3: TGTGCCAGCAGCTTAGGAGCGGGGGATATAAATGAGCAGTTCTTC. Translating it yields CASSLGAGDINEQFF. Looking up the rest from reference TRBV11-3 and TRBJ2-1 gives the full variable domain: EAGVVQSPRYKIIEKKQPVAFWCNPISGHNTLYWYLQNLGQGPELLIRYENEEAVDDSQLPKDRFSAERLKGVDSTLKIQPAELGDSAVYLCASSLGAGDINEQFFGPGTRLTVL.

V gene TRBV5-1 combines with J gene TRBJ1-1; the match to TRBD1 covers 7 bases. Unmatched junction bases numbered 10, after V lost 3 bases and J lost 8 bases. Per the germline V gene, CDR1 is SGHRS and CDR2 is YFSETQ. The CDR3 runs 14 residues. CDR3 residues: CASSSDVGTAEAFF. CDR3 nucleotide sequence: TGCGCCAGCAGCTCGGACGTCGGGACAGCCGAAGCTTTCTTT.

This clone was seen only a few times. The chain employs TRBV10-2 and TRBJ2-1, with D tentatively TRBD2 (7 bases). Deletions cut 10 bases from V and 0 bases from J, with 16 bases between. The CDR3 contains 15 residues. CDR1 is WSHSY and CDR2 is SAAADI in the germline V gene. The CDR3 loop is CATYEGGSSYNEQFF. CDR3 coding DNA: TGCGCCACCTATGAGGGGGGGAGCTCCTACAATGAGCAGTTCTTC.

This clone was found a few times. The rearrangement links TRBV6-5 to TRBJ1-1, with D possibly matching TRBD1 (6 bases). CDR1 and CDR2 from the germline V gene are MNHEY and SVGAGI. The CDR3 spans 13 residues. V lost 6 bases and J 8 bases, leaving 16 bases between the germline ends. The DNA for the CDR3 is TGTGCCAGCAGATCCCTACAGGGAACCGAAGCTTTCTTT. It yields the protein CASRSLQGTEAFF.

This chain connects TRBV5-1 to TRBJ1-2; weak D call: TRBD1 (5 bases). The CDR3 extends over 14 amino acids. Trimming took off 3 bases at V and 0 bases at J, with 9 bases between the two ends. Germline assignment: CDR1 SGHRS and CDR2 YFSETQ. CDR3 sequence (DNA): TGCGCCAGCAGCTCCGTACAGGCTAACTATGGCTACACCTTC. Translating gives CASSSVQANYGYTF.

The CDR3 sequence: CASSPQQVTDTQYF. For the CDR3, the DNA is TGTGCCAGCAGCCCGCAACAGGTTACAGATACGCAGTATTTT. V gene TRBV7-3 combines with J gene TRBJ2-3; perhaps TRBD1 as D (5 bases). This CDR3 contains 14 residues. V lost 5 bases and J lost 3, with 12 bases in between. Germline CDR1 reads SGHTA; CDR2 reads FQGTGA. The full variable domain, in which reference TRBV7-3 and TRBJ2-3 provide the parts outside the CDR3, is GAGVSQTPSNKVTEKGKYVELRCDPISGHTALYWYRQSLGQGPEFLIYFQGTGAADDSGLPNDRFFAVRPEGSVSTLKIQRTERGDSAVYLCASSPQQVTDTQYFGPGTRLTVL.

This clone showed up just once. The J gene is TRBJ2-1, the V gene TRBV11-3; the match to TRBD2 covers 9 bases. This CDR3 is built from 13 residues. Germline V lookup: CDR1 SGHNT, CDR2 YENEEA. The junction had 2 bases not matched to a gene; V was cut back by 3 bases and J by 8 bases. CDR3 in DNA: TGTGCCAGCAGCTTTATAGCGGGAGATGAGCAGTTCTTC. Translated: CASSFIAGDEQFF.

The V call is TRBV9, the J call TRBJ1-3, with 11 positions matching TRBD1. The CDR3 runs to 17 residues. CDR1 is SGDLS and CDR2 is YYNGEE in the germline V gene. Trimming removed 3 bases from V and 4 bases from J; junction bases left unmatched: 9. The CDR3: CASSADRTGGKGNTIYF. The CDR3 DNA is TGTGCCAGCAGCGCCGACAGGACAGGGGGCAAAGGAAACACCATATATTTT.

The rearrangement links TRBV7-3 to TRBJ2-2; D is perhaps TRBD1 (5 bases). The CDR3 runs 14 residues. Germline loops: CDR1 SGHTA, CDR2 FQGTGA. The V and J ends lost 6 bases and 3 bases respectively, with 11 bases between them. CDR3 in amino acids: CASRWGRDTGELFF. The CDR3 DNA reads TGTGCCAGCAGATGGGGCCGGGACACCGGGGAGCTGTTTTTT.

This chain links TRBV7-6 with TRBJ1-2; 9 positions match TRBD1. V shed 3 bases, J shed 1 base, and the junction held 3 bases outside the gene matches. The CDR3 totals 15 residues. The V gene's germline CDR1 is SGHVS and CDR2 FNYEAQ. CDR3 coding DNA: TGTGCCAGCAGCTTTGGGACAGGGATTAACTATGGCTACACCTTC. Residues: CASSFGTGINYGYTF.